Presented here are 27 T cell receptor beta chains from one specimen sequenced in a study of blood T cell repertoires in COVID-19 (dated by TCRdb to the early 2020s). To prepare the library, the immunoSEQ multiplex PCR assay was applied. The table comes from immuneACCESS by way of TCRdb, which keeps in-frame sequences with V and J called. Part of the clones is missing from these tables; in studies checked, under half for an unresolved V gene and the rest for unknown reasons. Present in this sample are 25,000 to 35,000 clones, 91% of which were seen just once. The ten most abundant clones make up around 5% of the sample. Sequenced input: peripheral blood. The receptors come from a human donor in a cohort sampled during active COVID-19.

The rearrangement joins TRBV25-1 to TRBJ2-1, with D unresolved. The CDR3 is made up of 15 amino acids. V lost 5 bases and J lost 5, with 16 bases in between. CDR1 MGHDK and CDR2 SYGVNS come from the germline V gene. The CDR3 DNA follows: TGTGCCAGCAGTTTCTCCCATCTAGGCGACAATGAGCAGTTCTTC. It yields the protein CASSFSHLGDNEQFF.

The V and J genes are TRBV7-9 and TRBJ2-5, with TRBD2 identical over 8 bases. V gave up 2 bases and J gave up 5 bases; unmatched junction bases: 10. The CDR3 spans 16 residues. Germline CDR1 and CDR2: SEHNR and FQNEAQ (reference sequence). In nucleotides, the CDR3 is TGTGCCAGCAGCTTACTTAGCGGGGCCACGGGGGAGACCCAGTACTTC. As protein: CASSLLSGATGETQYF.

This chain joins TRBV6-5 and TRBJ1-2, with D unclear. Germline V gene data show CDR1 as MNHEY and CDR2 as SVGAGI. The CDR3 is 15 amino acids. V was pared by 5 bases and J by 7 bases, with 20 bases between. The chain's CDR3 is CASSRLEPTTSGYTF. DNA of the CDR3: TGTGCCAGCAGTCGACTAGAGCCGACGACGTCTGGCTACACCTTC.

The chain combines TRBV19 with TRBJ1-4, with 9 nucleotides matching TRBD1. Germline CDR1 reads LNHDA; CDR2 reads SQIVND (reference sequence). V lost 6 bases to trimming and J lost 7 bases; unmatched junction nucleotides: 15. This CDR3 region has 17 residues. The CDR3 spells CASRPGQGLTKSEKLFF. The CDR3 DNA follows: TGTGCCAGTAGACCGGGACAGGGTTTAACTAAGAGTGAAAAACTGTTTTTT. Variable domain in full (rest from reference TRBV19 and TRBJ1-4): DGGITQSPKYLFRKEGQNVTLSCEQNLNHDAMYWYRQDPGQGLRLIYYSQIVNDFQKGDIAEGYSVSREKKESFPLTVTSAQKNPTAFYLCASRPGQGLTKSEKLFFGSGTQLSVL.

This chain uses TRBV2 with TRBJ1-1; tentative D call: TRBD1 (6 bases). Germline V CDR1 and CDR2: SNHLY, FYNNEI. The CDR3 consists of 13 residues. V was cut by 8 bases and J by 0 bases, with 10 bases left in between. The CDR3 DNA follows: TGTGCCAGCTTTGGACAGATGAACACTGAAGCTTTCTTT. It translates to CASFGQMNTEAFF.

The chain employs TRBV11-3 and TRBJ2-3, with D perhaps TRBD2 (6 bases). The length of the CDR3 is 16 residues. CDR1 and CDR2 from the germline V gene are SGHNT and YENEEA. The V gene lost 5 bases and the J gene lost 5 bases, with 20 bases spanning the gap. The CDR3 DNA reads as TGTGCCAGCAGCGTCACCGGGACTCCCGGTAAAGATACGCAGTATTTT. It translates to CASSVTGTPGKDTQYF.

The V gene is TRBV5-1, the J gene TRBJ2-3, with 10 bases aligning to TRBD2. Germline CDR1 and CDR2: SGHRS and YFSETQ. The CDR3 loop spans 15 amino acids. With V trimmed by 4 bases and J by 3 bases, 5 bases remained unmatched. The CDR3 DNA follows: TGCGCCAGCAGCCTGAGCGGGGGGGCAACAGATACGCAGTATTTT. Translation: CASSLSGGATDTQYF.

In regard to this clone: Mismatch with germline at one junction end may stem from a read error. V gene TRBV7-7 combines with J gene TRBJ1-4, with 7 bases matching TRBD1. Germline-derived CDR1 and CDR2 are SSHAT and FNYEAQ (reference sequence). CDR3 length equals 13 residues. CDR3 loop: CASSLDRDEKLFF. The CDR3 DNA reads TGTGCTAGCAGCTTAGACAGGGATGAAAAACTGTTTTTT.

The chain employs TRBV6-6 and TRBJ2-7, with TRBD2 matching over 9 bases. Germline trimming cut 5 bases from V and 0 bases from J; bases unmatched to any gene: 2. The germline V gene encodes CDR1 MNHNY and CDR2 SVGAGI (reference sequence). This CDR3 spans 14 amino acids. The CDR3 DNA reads TGTGCCAGCAGTCTAGCGGGAACCTCCTACGAGCAGTACGTC. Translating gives CASSLAGTSYEQYV.

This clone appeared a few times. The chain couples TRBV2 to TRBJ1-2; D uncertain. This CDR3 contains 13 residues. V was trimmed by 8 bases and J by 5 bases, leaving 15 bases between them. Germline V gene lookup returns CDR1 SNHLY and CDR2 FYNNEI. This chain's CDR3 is CASLSDGGYGYTF. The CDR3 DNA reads TGTGCCAGCCTATCGGACGGCGGGTATGGCTACACCTTC.

The CDR3 DNA reads TGTGCCAGTAGTACCCCGATGTCCCAGAGGGAAAAACTGTTTTTT. Translation: CASSTPMSQREKLFF. The V call is TRBV19, the J call TRBJ1-4; D is unclear. This CDR3 has 15 residues. Germline V gene data show CDR1 as LNHDA and CDR2 as SQIVND (reference sequence). V lost 4 bases, J lost 8 bases, and 17 bases lay in between.

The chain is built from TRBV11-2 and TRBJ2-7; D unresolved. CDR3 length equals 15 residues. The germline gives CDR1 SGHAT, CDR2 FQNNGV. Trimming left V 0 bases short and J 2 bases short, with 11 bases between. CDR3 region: CASSLEAVPPYEQYV. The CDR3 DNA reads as TGTGCCAGCAGCTTAGAGGCGGTTCCCCCCTACGAGCAGTACGTC.

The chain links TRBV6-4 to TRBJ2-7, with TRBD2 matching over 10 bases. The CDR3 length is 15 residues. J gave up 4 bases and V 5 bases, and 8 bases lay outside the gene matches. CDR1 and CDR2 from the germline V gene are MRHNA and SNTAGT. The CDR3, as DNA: TGTGCCAGCAGTTCCGGGACTAGCGAACCATACGAGCAGTACGTC. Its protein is CASSSGTSEPYEQYV.

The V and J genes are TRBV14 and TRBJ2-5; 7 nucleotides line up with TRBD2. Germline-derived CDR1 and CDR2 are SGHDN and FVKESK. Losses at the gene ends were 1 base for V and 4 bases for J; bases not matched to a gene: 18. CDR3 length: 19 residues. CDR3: CASSQGMGPAGVFGETQYF. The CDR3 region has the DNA TGTGCCAGCAGCCAAGGAATGGGTCCCGCGGGAGTATTTGGAGAGACCCAGTACTTC.

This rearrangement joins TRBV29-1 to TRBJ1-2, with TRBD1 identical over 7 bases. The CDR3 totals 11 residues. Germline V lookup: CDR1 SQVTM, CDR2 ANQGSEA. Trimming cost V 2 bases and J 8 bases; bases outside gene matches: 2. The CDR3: CSVERDRGYTF. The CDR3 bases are TGCAGCGTTGAACGGGACAGAGGCTACACCTTC.

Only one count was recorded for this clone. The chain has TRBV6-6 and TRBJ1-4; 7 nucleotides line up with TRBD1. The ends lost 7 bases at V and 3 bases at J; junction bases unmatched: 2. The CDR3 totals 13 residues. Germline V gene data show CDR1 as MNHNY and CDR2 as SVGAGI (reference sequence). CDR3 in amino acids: CASTGGANEKLFF. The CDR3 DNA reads TGTGCCAGCACAGGGGGAGCTAATGAAAAACTGTTTTTT.

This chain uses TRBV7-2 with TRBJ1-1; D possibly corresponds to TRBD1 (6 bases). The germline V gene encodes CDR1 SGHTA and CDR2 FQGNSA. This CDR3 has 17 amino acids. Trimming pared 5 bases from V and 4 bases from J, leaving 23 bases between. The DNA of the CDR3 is TGTGCCAGCAGCCCGTCGGTTATGGGGGCACTGGGCACTGAAGCTTTCTTT. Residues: CASSPSVMGALGTEAFF.

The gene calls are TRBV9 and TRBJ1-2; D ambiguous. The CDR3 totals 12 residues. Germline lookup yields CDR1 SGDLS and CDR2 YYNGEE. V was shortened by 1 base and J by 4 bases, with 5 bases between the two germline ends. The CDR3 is CASSVNGYGYTF. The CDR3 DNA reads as TGTGCCAGCAGCGTAAACGGCTATGGCTACACCTTC.

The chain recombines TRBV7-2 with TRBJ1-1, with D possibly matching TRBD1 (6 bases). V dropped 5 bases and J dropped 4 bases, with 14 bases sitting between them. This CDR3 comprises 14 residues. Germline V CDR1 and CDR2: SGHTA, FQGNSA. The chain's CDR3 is CASSGAGGTTEAFF. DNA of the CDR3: TGTGCCAGCAGCGGCGCGGGGGGCACCACTGAAGCTTTCTTT.

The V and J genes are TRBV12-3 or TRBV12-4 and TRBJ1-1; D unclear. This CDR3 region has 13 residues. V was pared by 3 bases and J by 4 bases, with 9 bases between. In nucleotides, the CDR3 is TGTGCCAGCAGTTTCGTTGGAGGCACTGAAGCTTTCTTT. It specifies CASSFVGGTEAFF.

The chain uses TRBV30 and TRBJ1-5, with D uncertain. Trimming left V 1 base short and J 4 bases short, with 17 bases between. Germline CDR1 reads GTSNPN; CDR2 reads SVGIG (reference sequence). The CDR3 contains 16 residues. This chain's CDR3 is CAWSGRGGGSNQPQHF. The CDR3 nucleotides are TGTGCCTGGAGTGGTCGGGGTGGCGGTTCAAATCAGCCCCAGCATTTT.

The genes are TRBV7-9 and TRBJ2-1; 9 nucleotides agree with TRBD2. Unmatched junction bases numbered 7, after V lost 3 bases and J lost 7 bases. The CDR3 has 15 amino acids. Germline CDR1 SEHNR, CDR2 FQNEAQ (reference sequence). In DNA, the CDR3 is TGTGCCAGCAGCTTGTCCGCGGGAGGGTTTAATGAGCAGTTCTTC. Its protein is CASSLSAGGFNEQFF.

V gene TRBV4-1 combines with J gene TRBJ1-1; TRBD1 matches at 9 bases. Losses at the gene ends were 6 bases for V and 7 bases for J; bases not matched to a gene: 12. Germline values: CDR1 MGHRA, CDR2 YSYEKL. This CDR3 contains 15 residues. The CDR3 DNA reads TGCGCCAGCAGTATCGGGCCCGGGACAGGGATTGAAGCTTTCTTT. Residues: CASSIGPGTGIEAFF.

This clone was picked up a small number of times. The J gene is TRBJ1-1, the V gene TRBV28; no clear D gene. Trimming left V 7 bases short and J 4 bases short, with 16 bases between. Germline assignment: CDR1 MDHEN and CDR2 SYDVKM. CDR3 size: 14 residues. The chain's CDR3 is CASKGPRGSTEAFF. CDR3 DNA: TGTGCCAGCAAAGGGCCCCGGGGATCCACTGAAGCTTTCTTT.

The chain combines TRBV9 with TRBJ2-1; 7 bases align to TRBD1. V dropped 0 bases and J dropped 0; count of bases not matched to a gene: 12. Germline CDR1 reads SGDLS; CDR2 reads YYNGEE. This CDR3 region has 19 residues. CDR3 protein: CASSVEGGTAKSSYNEQFF. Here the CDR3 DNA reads TGTGCCAGCAGCGTAGAAGGGGGCACAGCGAAAAGCTCCTACAATGAGCAGTTCTTC.

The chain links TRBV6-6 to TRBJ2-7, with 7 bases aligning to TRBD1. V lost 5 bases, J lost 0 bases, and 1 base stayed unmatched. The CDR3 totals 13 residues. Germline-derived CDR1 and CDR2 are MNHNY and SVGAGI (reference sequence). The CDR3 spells CASSKGASYEQYV. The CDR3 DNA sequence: TGTGCCAGCAGTAAGGGGGCCTCCTACGAGCAGTACGTC.

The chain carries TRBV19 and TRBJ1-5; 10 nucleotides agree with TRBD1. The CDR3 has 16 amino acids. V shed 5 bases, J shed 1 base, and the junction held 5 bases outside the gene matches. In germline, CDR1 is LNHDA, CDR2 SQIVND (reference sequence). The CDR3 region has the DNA TGTGCCAGTAGTGGGAGACAGGGGGCGAGCAATCAGCCCCAGCATTTT. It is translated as CASSGRQGASNQPQHF.